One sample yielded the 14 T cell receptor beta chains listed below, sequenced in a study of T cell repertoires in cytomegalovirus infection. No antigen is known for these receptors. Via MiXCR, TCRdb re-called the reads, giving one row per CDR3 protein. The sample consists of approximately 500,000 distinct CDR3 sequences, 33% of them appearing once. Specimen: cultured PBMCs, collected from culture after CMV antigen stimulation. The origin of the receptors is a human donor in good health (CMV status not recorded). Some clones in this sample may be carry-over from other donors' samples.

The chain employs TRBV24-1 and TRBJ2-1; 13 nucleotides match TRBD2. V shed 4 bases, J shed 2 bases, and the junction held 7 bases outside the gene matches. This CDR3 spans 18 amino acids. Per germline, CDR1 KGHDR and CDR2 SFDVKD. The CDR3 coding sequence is TGTGCCACCAGTGACCCTGGACTAGCGGGAGTTCCCTACAATGAGCAGTTCTTC. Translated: CATSDPGLAGVPYNEQFF.

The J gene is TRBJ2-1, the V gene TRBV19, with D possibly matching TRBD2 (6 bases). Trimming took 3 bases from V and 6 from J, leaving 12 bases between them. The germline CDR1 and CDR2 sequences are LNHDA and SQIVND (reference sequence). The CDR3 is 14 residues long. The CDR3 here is CASSMEGVFNEQFF. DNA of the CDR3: TGTGCCAGTAGTATGGAGGGAGTGTTCAATGAGCAGTTCTTC.

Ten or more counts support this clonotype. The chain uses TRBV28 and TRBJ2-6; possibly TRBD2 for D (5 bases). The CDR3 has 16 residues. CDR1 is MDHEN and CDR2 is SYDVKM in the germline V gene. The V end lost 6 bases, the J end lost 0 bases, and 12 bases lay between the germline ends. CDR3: CASSRGLSSGANVLTF. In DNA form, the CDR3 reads TGTGCCAGCAGCAGAGGACTGTCCTCTGGGGCCAACGTCCTGACTTTC. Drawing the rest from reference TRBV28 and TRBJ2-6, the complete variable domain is DVKVTQSSRYLVKRTGEKVFLECVQDMDHENMFWYRQDPGLGLRLIYFSYDVKMKEKGDIPEGYSVSREKKERFSLILESASTNQTSMYLCASSRGLSSGANVLTFGAGSRLTVL.

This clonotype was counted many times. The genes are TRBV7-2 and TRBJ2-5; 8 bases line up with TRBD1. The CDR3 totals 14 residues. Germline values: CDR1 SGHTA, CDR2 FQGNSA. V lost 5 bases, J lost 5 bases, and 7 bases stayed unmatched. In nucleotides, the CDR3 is TGTGCCAGCAGCCGACAGGGGCAAGGGGAGACCCAGTACTTC. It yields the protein CASSRQGQGETQYF. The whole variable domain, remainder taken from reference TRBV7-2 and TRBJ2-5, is GAGVSQSPSNKVTEKGKDVELRCDPISGHTALYWYRQSLGQGLEFLIYFQGNSAPDKSGLPSDRFSAERTGGSVSTLTIQRTQQEDSAVYLCASSRQGQGETQYFGPGTRLLVL.

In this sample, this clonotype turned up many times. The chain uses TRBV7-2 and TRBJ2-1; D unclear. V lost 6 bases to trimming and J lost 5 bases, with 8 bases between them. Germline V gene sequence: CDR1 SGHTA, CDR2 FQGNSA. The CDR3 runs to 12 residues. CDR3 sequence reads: CASSPSNNEQFF. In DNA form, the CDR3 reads TGTGCCAGCAGTCCGAGCAACAATGAGCAGTTCTTC.

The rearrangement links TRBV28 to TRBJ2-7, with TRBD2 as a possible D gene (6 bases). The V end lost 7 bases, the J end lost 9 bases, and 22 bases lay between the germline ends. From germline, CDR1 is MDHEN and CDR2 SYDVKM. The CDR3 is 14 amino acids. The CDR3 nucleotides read TGTGCCAGCAACCAGGAGGGACCGCCTCTGGGGCAGTACTTC. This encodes CASNQEGPPLGQYF.

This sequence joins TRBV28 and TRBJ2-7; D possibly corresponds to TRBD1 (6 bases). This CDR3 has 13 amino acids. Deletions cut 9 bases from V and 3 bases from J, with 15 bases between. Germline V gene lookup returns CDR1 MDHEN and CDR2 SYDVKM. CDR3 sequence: CASTTTGYYEQYF. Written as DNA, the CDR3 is TGTGCCAGTACGACAACAGGGTACTACGAGCAGTACTTC.

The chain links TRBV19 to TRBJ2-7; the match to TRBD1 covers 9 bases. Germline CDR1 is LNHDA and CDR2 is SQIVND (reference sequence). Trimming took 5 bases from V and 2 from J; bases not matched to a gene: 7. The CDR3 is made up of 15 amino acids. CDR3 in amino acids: CASSPSGTGTYEQYF. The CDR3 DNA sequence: TGTGCCAGTAGTCCCTCCGGGACAGGGACCTACGAGCAGTACTTC.

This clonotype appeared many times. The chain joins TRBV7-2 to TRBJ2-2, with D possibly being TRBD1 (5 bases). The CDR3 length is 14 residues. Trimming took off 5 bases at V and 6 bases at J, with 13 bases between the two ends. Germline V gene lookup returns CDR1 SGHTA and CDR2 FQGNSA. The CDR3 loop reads CASSPVVGAGELFF. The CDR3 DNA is TGTGCCAGCAGCCCAGTGGTAGGGGCCGGGGAGCTGTTTTTT.

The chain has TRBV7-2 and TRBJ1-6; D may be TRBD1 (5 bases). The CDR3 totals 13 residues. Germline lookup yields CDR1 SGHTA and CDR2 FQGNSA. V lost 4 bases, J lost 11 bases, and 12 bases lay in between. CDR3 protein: CASSSTGRPPLHF. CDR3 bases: TGTGCCAGCAGCTCAACGGGACGACCACCCCTCCACTTT.

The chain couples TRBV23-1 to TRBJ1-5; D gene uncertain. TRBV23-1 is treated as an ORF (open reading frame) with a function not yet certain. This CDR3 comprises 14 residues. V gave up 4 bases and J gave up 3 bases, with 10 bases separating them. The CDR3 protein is CASSREVDNQPQHF. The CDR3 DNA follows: TGCGCCAGCAGTCGGGAGGTGGACAATCAGCCCCAGCATTTT.

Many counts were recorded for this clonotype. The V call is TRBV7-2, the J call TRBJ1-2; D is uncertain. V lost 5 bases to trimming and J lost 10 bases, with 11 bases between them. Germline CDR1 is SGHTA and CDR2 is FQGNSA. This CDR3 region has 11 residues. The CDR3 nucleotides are TGTGCCAGCAGCCCCGGGTCCTACTACACCTTC. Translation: CASSPGSYYTF.

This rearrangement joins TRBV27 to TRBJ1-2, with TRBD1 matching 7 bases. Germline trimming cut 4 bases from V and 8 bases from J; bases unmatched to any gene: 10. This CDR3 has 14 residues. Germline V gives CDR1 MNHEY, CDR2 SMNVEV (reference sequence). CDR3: CASSSRQGRQGYTF. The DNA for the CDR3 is TGTGCCAGCAGTTCAAGACAGGGACGGCAAGGCTACACCTTC.

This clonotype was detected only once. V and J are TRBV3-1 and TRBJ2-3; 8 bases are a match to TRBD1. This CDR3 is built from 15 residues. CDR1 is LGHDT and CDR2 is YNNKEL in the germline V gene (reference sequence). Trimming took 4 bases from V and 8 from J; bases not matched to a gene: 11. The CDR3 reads CASSLRPGQGATQYF. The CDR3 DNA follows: TGTGCCAGCAGCCTCCGACCTGGGCAGGGGGCTACGCAGTATTTT.